This is a list of T cell receptor beta chains from one sample in a study of T cell clusters in autoimmune cytopenias. Reanalyzing the multiplex PCR reads, TCRdb keeps one entry per CDR3 protein, without DNA. The sample has roughly 3,300 distinct CDR3 sequences. The sample was peripheral blood. The origin of the receptors is a human donor with an autoimmune cytopenia, with autoimmune hepatitis or in good health (not recorded which). Each CDR3 is given with its conserved first and last residue. Rows may omit the clone size; those that give it use once, few, many or a size class.

clone_size	v_call	j_call	cdr3_aa
medium-sized	TRBV29-1	TRBJ1-1	CSAGEFMNTEAFF
large	TRBV27	TRBJ1-5	CASSPTGPDQPQHF
-	TRBV11-2	TRBJ2-3	CASSLVRVSGTMTDTQYF
medium-sized	TRBV5-4	TRBJ2-2	CASSLPGHGNTGELFF
-	TRBV27	TRBJ1-5	CASRQGVSNQPQHF
medium-sized	TRBV6-4	TRBJ2-6	CASSQDMTGANVLTF
-	TRBV5-1	TRBJ2-4	CASSLGNIQYF
-	TRBV4-1	TRBJ2-7	CASSQGPASYEQYF
medium-sized	TRBV6-5	TRBJ2-7	CASSPNPRGAPEQYF
medium-sized	TRBV5-6	TRBJ1-5	CASSLRDSNQPQHF
-	TRBV7-6	TRBJ2-7	CASSAWDRAYEQYF
medium-sized	TRBV30	TRBJ2-7	CAAGGLRGTQYF
-	TRBV6-2/TRBV6-3	TRBJ1-1	CASWGREIGTEAFF
-	TRBV10-3	TRBJ2-3	CAIQGLLNTDTQYF
-	TRBV11-2	TRBJ2-4	CASSLDRIALAKNIQYF
-	TRBV12-3/TRBV12-4	TRBJ1-5	CASSDRGLGSNQPQHF
-	TRBV5-6	TRBJ2-3	CASSLAGVGGDTQYF
-	TRBV7-9	TRBJ2-5	CASSPRLSGTQETQYF
-	TRBV4-1	TRBJ1-5	CASSQEQGRNQPQHF
-	TRBV6-6	TRBJ2-1	CASSSDRGSYNEQFF
-	TRBV4-1	TRBJ2-7	CASSQDSGGRRSYEQYF
medium-sized	TRBV7-6	TRBJ1-1	CASSLVGGANTEAFF
-	TRBV28	TRBJ2-1	CASSLREGYNEQFF
medium-sized	TRBV12-3/TRBV12-4	TRBJ1-3	CAIHEGRASGNTIYF
-	TRBV18	TRBJ2-3	CASSPAESTDTQYF
-	TRBV10-3	TRBJ2-3	CAISGASVSTDTQYF
medium-sized	TRBV19	TRBJ1-1	CASSMGQLMNTEAFF
-	TRBV6-5	TRBJ2-5	CASSYFMGARQETQYF
-	TRBV5-1	TRBJ2-1	CASSWEGLAGAEQFF
-	TRBV20-1	TRBJ2-1	CSASGGASLTEQFF
medium-sized	TRBV27	TRBJ2-7	CASSLGGTDIYEQYF
medium-sized	TRBV11-2	TRBJ2-1	CASSLDLSVAGVGEQFF
medium-sized	TRBV6-1	TRBJ2-2	CASSEFRGATTGELFF
-	TRBV5-1	TRBJ1-1	CASRTPELNTEAFF
medium-sized	TRBV29-1	TRBJ1-1	CSVGAGAGTEAFF
large	TRBV13	TRBJ2-7	CASSRQEDEQYF
medium-sized	TRBV19	TRBJ1-5	CASSITGFGQPQHF
medium-sized	TRBV19	TRBJ1-2	CASSLSRGNYGYTF
large	TRBV6-1	TRBJ2-7	CASSEVTGGGSYEQYF
-	TRBV19	TRBJ2-3	CASSGGTSGGTDTQYF
medium-sized	TRBV7-6	TRBJ2-7	CASSLATGANYEQYF
-	TRBV5-4	TRBJ2-3	CASSGRTSGISTDTQYF
medium-sized	TRBV29-1	TRBJ2-7	CSVEATLAGRPYEQYF
-	TRBV14	TRBJ2-2	CASSHEDRVNTGELFF
medium-sized	TRBV19	TRBJ1-2	CASYGHHTGTGSATYGYTF
-	TRBV5-4	TRBJ2-2	CASSLIGGPSGELFF
-	TRBV18	TRBJ1-3	CASSPRRDRTGNTIYF
-	TRBV5-1	TRBJ2-1	CASSLATVDRVNEQFF
medium-sized	TRBV6-5	TRBJ1-1	CASSYWDGRTEAFF
-	TRBV29-1	TRBJ2-5	CSVEDIAGGPPQETQYF
medium-sized	TRBV6-5	TRBJ2-5	CASSWRGGAQETQYF
medium-sized	TRBV6-5	TRBJ1-1	CASSRRGAREAFF
-	TRBV9	TRBJ2-1	CASSFTDINDEQFF
-	TRBV19	TRBJ2-7	CASSMAGRALYEQYF
medium-sized	TRBV29-1	TRBJ1-5	CSVAGTINQPQHF